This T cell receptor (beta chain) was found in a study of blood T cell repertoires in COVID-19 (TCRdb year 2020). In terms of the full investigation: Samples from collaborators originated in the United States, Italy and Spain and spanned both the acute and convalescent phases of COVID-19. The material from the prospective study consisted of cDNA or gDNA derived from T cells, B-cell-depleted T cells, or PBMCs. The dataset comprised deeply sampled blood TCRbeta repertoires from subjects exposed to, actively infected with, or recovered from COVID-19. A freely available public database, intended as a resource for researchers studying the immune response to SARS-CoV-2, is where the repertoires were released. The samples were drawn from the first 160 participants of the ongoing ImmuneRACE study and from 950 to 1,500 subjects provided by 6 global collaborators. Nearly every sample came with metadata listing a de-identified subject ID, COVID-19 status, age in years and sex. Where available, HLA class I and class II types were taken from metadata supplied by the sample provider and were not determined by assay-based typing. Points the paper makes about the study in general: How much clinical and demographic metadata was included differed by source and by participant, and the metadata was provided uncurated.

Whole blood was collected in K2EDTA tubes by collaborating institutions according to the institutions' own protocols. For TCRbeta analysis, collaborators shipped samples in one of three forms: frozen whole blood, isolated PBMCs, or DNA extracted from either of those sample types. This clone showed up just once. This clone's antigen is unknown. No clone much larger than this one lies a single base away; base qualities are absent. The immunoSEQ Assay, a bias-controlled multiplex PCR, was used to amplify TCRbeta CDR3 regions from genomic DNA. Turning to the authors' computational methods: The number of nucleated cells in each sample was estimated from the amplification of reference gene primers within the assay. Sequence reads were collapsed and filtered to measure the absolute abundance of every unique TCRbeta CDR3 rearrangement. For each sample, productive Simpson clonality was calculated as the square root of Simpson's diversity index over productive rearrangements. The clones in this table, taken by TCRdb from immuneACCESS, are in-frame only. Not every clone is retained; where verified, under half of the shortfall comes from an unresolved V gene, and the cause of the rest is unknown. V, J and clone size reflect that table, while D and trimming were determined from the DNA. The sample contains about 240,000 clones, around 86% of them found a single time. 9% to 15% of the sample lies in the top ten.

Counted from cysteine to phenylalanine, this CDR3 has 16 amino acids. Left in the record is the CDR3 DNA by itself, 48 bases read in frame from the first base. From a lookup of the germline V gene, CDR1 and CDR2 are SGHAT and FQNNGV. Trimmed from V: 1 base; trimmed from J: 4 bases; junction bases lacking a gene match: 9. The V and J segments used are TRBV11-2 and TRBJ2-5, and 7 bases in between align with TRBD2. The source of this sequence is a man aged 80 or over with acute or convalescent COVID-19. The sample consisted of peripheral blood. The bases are TGTGCCAGCAGCTTAGCTGCAGCGGGGTCGGGAGAGACCCAGTACTTC. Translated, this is CASSLAAAGSGETQYF.